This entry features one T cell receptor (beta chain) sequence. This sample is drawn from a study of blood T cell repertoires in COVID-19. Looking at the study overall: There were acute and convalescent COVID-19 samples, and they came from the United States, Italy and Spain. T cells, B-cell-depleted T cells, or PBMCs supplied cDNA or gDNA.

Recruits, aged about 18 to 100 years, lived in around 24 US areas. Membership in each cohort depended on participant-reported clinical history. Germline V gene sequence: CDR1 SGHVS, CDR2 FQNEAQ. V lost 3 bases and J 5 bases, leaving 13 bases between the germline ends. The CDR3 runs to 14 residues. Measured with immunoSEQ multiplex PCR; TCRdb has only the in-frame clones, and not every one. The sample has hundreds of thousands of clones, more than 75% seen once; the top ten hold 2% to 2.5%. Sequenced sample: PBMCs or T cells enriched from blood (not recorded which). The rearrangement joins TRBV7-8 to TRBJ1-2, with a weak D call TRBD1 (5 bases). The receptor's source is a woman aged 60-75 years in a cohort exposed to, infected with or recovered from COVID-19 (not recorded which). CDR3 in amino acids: CASSLEGGGYGYTF. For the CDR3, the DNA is TGTGCCAGCAGCTTGGAGGGCGGGGGATATGGCTACACCTTC. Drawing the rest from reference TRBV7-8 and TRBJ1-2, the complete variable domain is GAGVSQSPRYKVAKRGQDVALRCDPISGHVSLFWYQQALGQGPEFLTYFQNEAQLDKSGLPSDRFFAERPEGSVSTLKIQRTQQEDSAVYLCASSLEGGGYGYTFGSGTRLTVV.